Following are 12 T cell receptor beta chains from one sample sequenced in a study of shared clonotypes between healthy human individuals (dated by TCRdb to 2019 to 2021). Library construction relied on the immunoSEQ multiplex PCR assay. The table comes from immuneACCESS by way of TCRdb, which keeps in-frame sequences with V and J called. Part of the clones is missing from these tables; in studies checked, under half for an unresolved V gene and the rest for unknown reasons. The sample includes some 200,000 clones, with 85% to 95% observed a single time. The ten largest clonotypes hold more than 0.065% of the sample. Material: naive CD4+ T cells sorted from blood. The cell subset or site label on this specimen signifies: CD45RA+ positively selected. The receptors come from a young woman in good health.

This chain connects TRBV6-5 to TRBJ2-5, with 7 bases identical to TRBD1. The CDR3 is 14 residues long. The germline gives CDR1 MNHEY, CDR2 SVGAGI. The V gene end was trimmed by 8 bases and the J gene end by 5 bases; junction bases not matched to a gene: 11. The CDR3 protein is CASCVQGPGETQYF. CDR3 coding DNA: TGTGCCAGCTGTGTACAGGGGCCCGGGGAGACCCAGTACTTC.

The chain is built from TRBV18 and TRBJ2-6; D is unresolved. Germline V CDR1 and CDR2: KGHSH, LQKENI. This CDR3 is built from 15 residues. The V end lost 0 bases, the J end lost 2 bases, and 5 bases lay between the germline ends. DNA of the CDR3: TGTGCCAGCTCACCACCGGCAACTGGGGCCAACGTCCTGACTTTC. Translating it yields CASSPPATGANVLTF.

Only a few counts were recorded for this clone. The chain combines TRBV5-4 with TRBJ2-7, with TRBD1 matching 7 bases. This CDR3 is 13 amino acids long. V lost 5 bases, J lost 0 bases, and 2 bases stayed unmatched. Looked up from germline, CDR1 is SGHNT and CDR2 is YYREEE (reference sequence). CDR3 sequence reads: CASRRTGSYEQYF. The DNA of the CDR3 is TGTGCCAGCAGGAGGACAGGCTCCTACGAGCAGTACTTC.

CDR3 DNA sequence: TGCGCCAGCAGCTTGGGAGACGGGAACTATGGCTACACCTTC. The encoded protein is CASSLGDGNYGYTF. V is TRBV5-1 and J is TRBJ1-2; no definite D call. CDR1 SGHRS and CDR2 YFSETQ come from the germline V gene. The V end lost 0 bases, the J end lost 2 bases, and 8 bases lay between the germline ends. The CDR3 spans 14 residues.

The J gene is TRBJ2-6, the V gene TRBV5-1, with TRBD1 identical over 7 bases. CDR3 size: 18 residues. Germline V lookup: CDR1 SGHRS, CDR2 YFSETQ. J was trimmed by 0 bases and V by 2 bases; bases with no gene match: 8. This chain's CDR3 is CASSFATGPLSGANVLTF. CDR3 coding DNA: TGCGCCAGCAGCTTTGCGACAGGGCCTCTCTCTGGGGCCAACGTCCTGACTTTC.

The chain links TRBV19 to TRBJ2-7; D is possibly TRBD1 (6 bases). Germline CDR1 and CDR2: LNHDA and SQIVND (reference sequence). V lost 3 bases to trimming and J lost 0 bases, with 9 bases between them. The CDR3 sequence is 14 residues long. The CDR3 sequence is CASSIGQTSYEQYF. DNA for the CDR3: TGTGCCAGTAGTATCGGACAGACCTCCTACGAGCAGTACTTC.

This chain connects TRBV15 to TRBJ1-2; D possibly corresponds to TRBD1 (5 bases). CDR3 length: 14 residues. Trimming left V 0 bases short and J 7 bases short, with 12 bases between. The V gene's germline CDR1 is LNHNV and CDR2 YYDKDF (reference sequence). The CDR3 bases are TGTGCCACCAGCAGAGATTTACAGGAGGGTGGCTACACCTTC. Translation gives CATSRDLQEGGYTF.

The chain employs TRBV28 and TRBJ2-7; 8 bases align to TRBD1. V lost 3 bases to trimming and J lost 0 bases; unmatched junction nucleotides: 7. Looked up from germline, CDR1 is MDHEN and CDR2 is SYDVKM. The CDR3 sequence is 16 residues long. The CDR3 sequence is CASSFPDRADSYEQYF. DNA for the CDR3: TGTGCCAGCAGTTTCCCGGACAGGGCAGACTCCTACGAGCAGTACTTC. The entire variable domain, with the rest obtained from reference TRBV28 and TRBJ2-7, is as follows: DVKVTQSSRYLVKRTGEKVFLECVQDMDHENMFWYRQDPGLGLRLIYFSYDVKMKEKGDIPEGYSVSREKKERFSLILESASTNQTSMYLCASSFPDRADSYEQYFGPGTRLTVT.

This clone was observed a single time. J is TRBJ1-1 and V is TRBV10-3; D gene unclear. CDR3 length: 13 residues. From germline, CDR1 is ENHRY and CDR2 SYGVKD. The V and J ends lost 8 bases and 2 bases respectively, with 12 bases between them. The CDR3: CAIQPKLNTEAFF. In DNA form, the CDR3 reads TGTGCCATCCAACCGAAGCTAAACACTGAAGCTTTCTTT.

The chain combines TRBV6-4 with TRBJ2-7; tentative D call: TRBD2 (6 bases). The V end was cut by 7 bases, the J end by 5 bases, with 15 bases between. In germline, CDR1 is MRHNA, CDR2 SNTAGT. The CDR3 has 13 residues. The CDR3 is CASNKTGGNEQYF. CDR3 DNA sequence: TGTGCCAGCAATAAAACCGGGGGTAACGAGCAGTACTTC.

The J gene is TRBJ2-1, the V gene TRBV7-2; no definite D call. Germline V gives CDR1 SGHTA, CDR2 FQGNSA. The CDR3 is 12 residues long. Trimming left V 5 bases short and J 9 bases short, with 11 bases between. The CDR3 protein is CASSPLSREQFF. CDR3 sequence (DNA): TGTGCCAGCAGCCCCCTGTCGCGTGAGCAGTTCTTC.

This chain connects TRBV28 to TRBJ1-4; D not resolved. There are 15 residues in the CDR3. The V gene lost 8 bases and the J gene lost 0 bases, with 13 bases spanning the gap. Per germline, CDR1 MDHEN and CDR2 SYDVKM. The CDR3 loop reads CASGLDVPTNEKLFF. Written as DNA, the CDR3 is TGTGCCAGCGGATTGGACGTACCAACTAATGAAAAACTGTTTTTT. Full variable domain (remainder filled in from reference TRBV28 and TRBJ1-4): DVKVTQSSRYLVKRTGEKVFLECVQDMDHENMFWYRQDPGLGLRLIYFSYDVKMKEKGDIPEGYSVSREKKERFSLILESASTNQTSMYLCASGLDVPTNEKLFFGSGTQLSVL.